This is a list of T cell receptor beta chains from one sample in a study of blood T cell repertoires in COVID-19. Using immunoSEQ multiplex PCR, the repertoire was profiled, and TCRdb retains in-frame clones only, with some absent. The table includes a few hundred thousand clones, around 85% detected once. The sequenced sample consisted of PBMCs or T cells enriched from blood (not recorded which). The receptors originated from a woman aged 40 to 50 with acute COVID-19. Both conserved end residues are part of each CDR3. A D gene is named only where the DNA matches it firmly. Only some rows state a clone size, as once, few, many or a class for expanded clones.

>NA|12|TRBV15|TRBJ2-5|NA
TGTGCCACCAGCGGCAGTACAGAGACCCAGTACTTC
CATSGSTETQYF
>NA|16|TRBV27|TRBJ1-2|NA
TGTGCCAGCAGTTTGCTCGCCGGGAAAGACAACTATGGCTACACCTTC
CASSLLAGKDNYGYTF
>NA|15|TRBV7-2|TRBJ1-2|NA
TGTGCCAGCAGCTTAGCGAATAGGGGCAACTATGGCTACACCTTC
CASSLANRGNYGYTF
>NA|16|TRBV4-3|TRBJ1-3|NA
TGCGCCAGCAGCCAAGGGAACCCAGGGGTGAGGGGCACCATATATTTT
CASSQGNPGVRGTIYF
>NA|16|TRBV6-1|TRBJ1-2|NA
TGTGCCAGCAGTGAAGCGAACAGCCCTATTTGGTATGGCTACACCTTC
CASSEANSPIWYGYTF
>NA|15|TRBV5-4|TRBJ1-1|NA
TGTGCCAGCAGCTACGCACAGGGAGTTGGCACTGAAGCTTTCTTT
CASSYAQGVGTEAFF
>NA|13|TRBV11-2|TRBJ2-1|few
TGTGCCAGCAGCTTAAGTCTAGACCGTGAGCAGTTCTTC
CASSLSLDREQFF
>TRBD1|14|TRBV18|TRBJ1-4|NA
TGTGCCAGCTCACCGTCGACAGGGGATGAAAAACTGTTTTTT
CASSPSTGDEKLFF
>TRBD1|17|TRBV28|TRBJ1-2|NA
TGTGCCAGCAGGAACCCTCCCGGGACAGGGATTAACTATGGCTACACCTTC
CASRNPPGTGINYGYTF
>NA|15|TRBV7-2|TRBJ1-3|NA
TGTGCCAGCAGCCTACAGGGCACCTCTGGAAACACCATATATTTT
CASSLQGTSGNTIYF
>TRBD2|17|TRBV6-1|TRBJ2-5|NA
TGTGCCAGCAGTGAAGGACTAGCGGGGGGTTTAAAAGAGACCCAGTACTTC
CASSEGLAGGLKETQYF
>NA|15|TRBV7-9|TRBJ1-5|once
TGTGCCAGCAGCCCGACGAACGCGGGCAATCAGCCCCAGCATTTT
CASSPTNAGNQPQHF
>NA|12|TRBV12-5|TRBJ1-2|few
TGTGCTAGTTCCCGGGATTTCTATGGCTACACCTTC
CASSRDFYGYTF
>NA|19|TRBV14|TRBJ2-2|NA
TGTGCCAGCAGCCCTCGGGTAGCTACCATACTAGGGAACACCGGGGAGCTGTTTTTT
CASSPRVATILGNTGELFF
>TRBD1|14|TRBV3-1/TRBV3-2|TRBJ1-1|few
TGTGCCAGCAGCCCACAGGGGGGAAACACTGAAGCTTTCTTT
CASSPQGGNTEAFF
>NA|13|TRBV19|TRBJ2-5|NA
TGTGCCAGTAGTTGGGGGGGCGAAGAGACCCAGTACTTC
CASSWGGEETQYF
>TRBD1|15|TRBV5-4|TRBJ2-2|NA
TGTGCCAGCAGCACAGGGGTGGCGGTTACCGGGGAGCTGTTTTTT
CASSTGVAVTGELFF
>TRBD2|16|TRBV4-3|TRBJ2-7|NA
TGCGCCAGCAGCCAAGATAACGGGAGGGCCAACTACGAGCAGTACTTC
CASSQDNGRANYEQYF
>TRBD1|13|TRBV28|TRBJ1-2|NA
TGTGCCAGCAGCCGTGGACAGGGGCTTGGGGGAACCTTC
CASSRGQGLGGTF
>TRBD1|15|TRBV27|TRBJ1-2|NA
TGTGCCAGCAGTTTATCACCCGGGACAGGTGGGGGCTACACCTTC
CASSLSPGTGGGYTF
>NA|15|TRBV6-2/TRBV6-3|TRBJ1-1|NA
TGTGCCAGCAGTTACCGGGGGGTCATGAACACTGAAGCTTTCTTT
CASSYRGVMNTEAFF
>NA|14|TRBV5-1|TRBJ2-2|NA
TGCGCCAGCAGCTCGACACTGAACACCGGGGAGCTGTTTTTT
CASSSTLNTGELFF
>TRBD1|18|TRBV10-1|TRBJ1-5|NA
TGCGCCAGCAGAGAACGGGACAGGGATTCGAGTGACAATCAGCCCCAGCATTTT
CASRERDRDSSDNQPQHF
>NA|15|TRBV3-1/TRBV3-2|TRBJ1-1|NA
TGTGCCAGCAGCCAGCCGGGTCCCCCGAACACTGAAGCTTTCTTT
CASSQPGPPNTEAFF
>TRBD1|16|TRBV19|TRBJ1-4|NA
TGTGCCAGTAGTGTGACAACCGGGACAGCTAATGAAAAACTGTTTTTT
CASSVTTGTANEKLFF
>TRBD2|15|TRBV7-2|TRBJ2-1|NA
TGTGCCAGCAGTCAGACTAGCGGGAGTCTTAATGAGCAGTTCTTC
CASSQTSGSLNEQFF
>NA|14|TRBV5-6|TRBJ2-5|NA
TGTGCCAGCAGCTTGAGGCGGGTTGAAGAGACCCAGTACTTC
CASSLRRVEETQYF
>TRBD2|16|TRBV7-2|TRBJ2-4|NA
TGTGCCAGCAGCTTAGGTCTAGCGGGGGGTGGGCACATTCAGTACTTC
CASSLGLAGGGHIQYF
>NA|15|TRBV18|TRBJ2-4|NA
TGTGCCAGCTCACCCACAGCACTAGCCAAAAACATTCAGTACTTC
CASSPTALAKNIQYF
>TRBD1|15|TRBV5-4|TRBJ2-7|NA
TGTGCCAGCAGCTTGCGCGGGACAGGGCGCTACGAGCAGTACTTC
CASSLRGTGRYEQYF
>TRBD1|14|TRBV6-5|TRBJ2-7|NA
TGTGCCAGCATTAAGGACAGGGTCGGCTACGAGCAGTACTTC
CASIKDRVGYEQYF
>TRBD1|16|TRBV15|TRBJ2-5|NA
TGTGCCACCAGCAGAGACCCGGGACAGGGTCGAGAGACCCAGTACTTC
CATSRDPGQGRETQYF
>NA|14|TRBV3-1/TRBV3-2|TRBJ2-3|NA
TGTGCCAGCAGTTACGGGTCAATCACAGATACGCAGTATTTT
CASSYGSITDTQYF
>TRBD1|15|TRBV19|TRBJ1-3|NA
TGTGCCAGTAGGAATGACAGGGGCACTGGAAACACCATATATTTT
CASRNDRGTGNTIYF
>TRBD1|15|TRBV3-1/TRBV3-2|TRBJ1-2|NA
TGTGCCAGCAGCCAAGGGGGACAGGGGGTCTATGGCTACACCTTC
CASSQGGQGVYGYTF
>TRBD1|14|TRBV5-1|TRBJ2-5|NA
TGCGCCAGCAGCCCTGGACAGGGGAGAGAGACCCAGTACTTC
CASSPGQGRETQYF
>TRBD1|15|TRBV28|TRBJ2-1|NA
TGTGCCAGCAGTCCCCCCGGGACAGGTCGGCATGAGCAGTTCTTC
CASSPPGTGRHEQFF
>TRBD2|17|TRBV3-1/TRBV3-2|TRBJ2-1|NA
TGTGCCAGCAGCCAAGTCATGGCGGGAGGGCCGCGGAATGAGCAGTTCTTC
CASSQVMAGGPRNEQFF
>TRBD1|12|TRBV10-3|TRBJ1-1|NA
TGTGCCATCAGTCCGGACAGGGACATCGCTTTCTTT
CAISPDRDIAFF
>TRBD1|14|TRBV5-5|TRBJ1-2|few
TGTGCCAGCAGCCCGGGACAGAGAAACTATGGCTACACCTTC
CASSPGQRNYGYTF
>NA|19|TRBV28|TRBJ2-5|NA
TGTGCCAGCACTTTAAATACGCCAGGGGGGTATCGGACGGGAGAGACCCAGTACTTC
CASTLNTPGGYRTGETQYF
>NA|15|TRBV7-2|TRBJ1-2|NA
TGTGCCAGCAGCCCAATCTTGTCGGGGAACTATGGCTACACCTTC
CASSPILSGNYGYTF
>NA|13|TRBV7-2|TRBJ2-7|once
TGTGCCAGCAGCTTAGAGAGGAAAGTCGAGCAGTACTTC
CASSLERKVEQYF
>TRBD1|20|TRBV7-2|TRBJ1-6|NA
TGTGCCAGCAGCTTAGCACCAAAAAAATTAATGACAGGGTATAATTCACCCCTCCACTTT
CASSLAPKKLMTGYNSPLHF
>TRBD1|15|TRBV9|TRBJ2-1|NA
TGTGCCAGCAGCTTAGGACAGGGTCTATACAATGAGCAGTTCTTC
CASSLGQGLYNEQFF
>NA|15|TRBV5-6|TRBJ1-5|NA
TGTGCCAGCAGCTTGGGCAGGGTGGGCAATCAGCCCCAGCATTTT
CASSLGRVGNQPQHF
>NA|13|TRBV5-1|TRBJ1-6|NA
TGCGCCAGCGGCCAGGGTGCCGATTCACCCCTCCACTTT
CASGQGADSPLHF
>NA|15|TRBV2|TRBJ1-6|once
TGTGCCAGCAGTAGTCGGGACTCCGGAGGTTCACCCCTCCACTTT
CASSSRDSGGSPLHF
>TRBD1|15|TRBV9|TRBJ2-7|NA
TGTGCCAGCAGCTCCGAACAGGGGCGGGCCCTCGAGCAGTACTTC
CASSSEQGRALEQYF
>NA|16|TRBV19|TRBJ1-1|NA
TGTGCCAGTAGTATAGTGTCAGGTAAAAAGAACACTGAAGCTTTCTTT
CASSIVSGKKNTEAFF
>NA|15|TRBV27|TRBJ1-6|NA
TGTGCCAGCTCAACCTCCGGGACTTATAATTCACCCCTCCACTTT
CASSTSGTYNSPLHF
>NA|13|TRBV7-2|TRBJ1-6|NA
TGTGCCAGCAGCTTAGTCATCCATTCACCCCTCCACTTT
CASSLVIHSPLHF